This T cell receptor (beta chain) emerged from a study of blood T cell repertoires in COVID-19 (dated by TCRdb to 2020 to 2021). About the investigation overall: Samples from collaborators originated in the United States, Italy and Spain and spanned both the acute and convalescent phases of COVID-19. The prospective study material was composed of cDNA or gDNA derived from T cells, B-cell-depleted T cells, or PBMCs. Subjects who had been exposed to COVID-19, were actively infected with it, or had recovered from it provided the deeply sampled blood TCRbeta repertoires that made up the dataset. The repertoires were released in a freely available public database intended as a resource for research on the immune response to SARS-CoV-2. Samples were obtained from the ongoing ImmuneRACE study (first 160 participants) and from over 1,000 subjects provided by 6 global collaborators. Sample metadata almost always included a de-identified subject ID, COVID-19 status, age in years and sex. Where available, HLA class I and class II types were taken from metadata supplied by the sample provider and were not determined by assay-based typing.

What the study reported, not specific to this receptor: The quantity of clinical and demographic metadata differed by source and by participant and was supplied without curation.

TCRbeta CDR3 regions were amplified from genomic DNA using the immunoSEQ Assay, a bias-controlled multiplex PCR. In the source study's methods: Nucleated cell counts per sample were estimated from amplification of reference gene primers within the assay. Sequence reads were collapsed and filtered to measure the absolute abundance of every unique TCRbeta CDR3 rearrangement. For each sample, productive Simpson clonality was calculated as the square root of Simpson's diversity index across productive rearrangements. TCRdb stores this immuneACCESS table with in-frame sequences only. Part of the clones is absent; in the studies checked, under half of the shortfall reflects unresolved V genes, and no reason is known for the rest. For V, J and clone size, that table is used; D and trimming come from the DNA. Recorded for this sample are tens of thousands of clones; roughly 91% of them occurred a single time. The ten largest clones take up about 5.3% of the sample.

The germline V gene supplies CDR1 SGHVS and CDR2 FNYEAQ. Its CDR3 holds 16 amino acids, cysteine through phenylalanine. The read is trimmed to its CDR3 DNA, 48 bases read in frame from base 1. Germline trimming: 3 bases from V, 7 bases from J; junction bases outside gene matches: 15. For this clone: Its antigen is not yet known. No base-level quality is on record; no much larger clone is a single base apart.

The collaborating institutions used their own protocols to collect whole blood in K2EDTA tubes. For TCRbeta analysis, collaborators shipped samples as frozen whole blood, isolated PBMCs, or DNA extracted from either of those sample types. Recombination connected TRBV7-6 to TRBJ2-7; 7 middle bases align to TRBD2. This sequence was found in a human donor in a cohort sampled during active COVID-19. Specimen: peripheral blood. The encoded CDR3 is CASSLGETGTILEQYF. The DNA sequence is TGTGCCAGCAGCTTGGGGGAAACCGGGACTATTTTAGAGCAGTACTTC.